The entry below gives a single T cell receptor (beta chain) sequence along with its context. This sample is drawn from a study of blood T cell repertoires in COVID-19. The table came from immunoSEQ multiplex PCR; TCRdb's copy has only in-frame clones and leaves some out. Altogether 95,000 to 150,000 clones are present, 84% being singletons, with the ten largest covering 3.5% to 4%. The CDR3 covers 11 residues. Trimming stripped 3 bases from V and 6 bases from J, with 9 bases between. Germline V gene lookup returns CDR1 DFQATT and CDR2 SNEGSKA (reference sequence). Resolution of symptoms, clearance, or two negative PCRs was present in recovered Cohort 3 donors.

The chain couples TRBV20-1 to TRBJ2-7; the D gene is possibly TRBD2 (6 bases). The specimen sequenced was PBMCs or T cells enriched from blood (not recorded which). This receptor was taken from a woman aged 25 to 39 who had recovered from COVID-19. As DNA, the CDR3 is TGCAGTGCTAGGGACTACCGCGAGCAGTACTTC. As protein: CSARDYREQYF.